The 14 T cell receptor beta chains below all came from one sample that was sequenced in a study of shared clonotypes between healthy human individuals. TCRdb keeps only in-frame clones here, not all; method: immunoSEQ multiplex PCR. The sample gives about 1 million clones, approximately 68% of which show up once; nearly 1.5% is in the top ten. Sequencing input: memory CD4+ T cells sorted from blood. The subset denotes: CD45RA-negative fraction. The receptors stem from a man aged 18-30 years in good health.

The chain combines TRBV5-6 with TRBJ2-5, with 7 bases lining up with TRBD2. The CDR3 is 17 amino acids. Germline-derived CDR1 and CDR2 are SGHDT and YYEEEE. V lost 3 bases to trimming and J lost 5 bases; unmatched junction nucleotides: 16. CDR3 DNA sequence: TGTGCCAGCAGCTGGCGGGGGAACCACCGAAGAGGGGAGACCCAGTACTTC. Translating gives CASSWRGNHRRGETQYF.

The CDR3 loop reads CASSSGGQNYGYTF. DNA of the CDR3: TGTGCCAGCAGCTCGGGGGGACAGAACTATGGCTACACCTTC. The chain couples TRBV5-4 to TRBJ1-2; TRBD1 aligns across 7 bases. Germline V lookup: CDR1 SGHNT, CDR2 YYREEE (reference sequence). The CDR3 totals 14 residues. V was pared by 3 bases and J by 2 bases, with 4 bases of the junction left unmatched. The full variable domain, rest sourced from reference TRBV5-4 and TRBJ1-2, is ETGVTQSPTHLIKTRGQQVTLRCSSQSGHNTVSWYQQALGQGPQFIFQYYREEENGRGNFPPRFSGLQFPNYSSELNVNALELDDSALYLCASSSGGQNYGYTFGSGTRLTVV.

The V call is TRBV27, the J call TRBJ1-1; 8 bases fit TRBD1. The CDR3 consists of 15 residues. Germline assignment: CDR1 MNHEY and CDR2 SMNVEV (reference sequence). V was clipped by 4 bases and J by 3 bases; unmatched bases: 7. The chain's CDR3 is CASSSQGAEDTEAFF. In DNA, the CDR3 is TGTGCCAGCAGTTCCCAGGGGGCAGAGGACACTGAAGCTTTCTTT.

This clone was seen ten or more times. The V call is TRBV5-1, the J call TRBJ1-1; D may be TRBD1 (6 bases). The CDR3 sequence is 14 residues long. V dropped 2 bases and J dropped 4 bases, with 12 bases sitting between them. Germline V gene sequence: CDR1 SGHRS, CDR2 YFSETQ. CDR3: CASSFGTLGTEAFF. The CDR3 DNA is TGCGCCAGCAGCTTCGGGACACTTGGCACTGAAGCTTTCTTT. The full variable domain, in which reference TRBV5-1 and TRBJ1-1 provide the parts outside the CDR3, is KAGVTQTPRYLIKTRGQQVTLSCSPISGHRSVSWYQQTPGQGLQFLFEYFSETQRNKGNFPGRFSGRQFSNSRSEMNVSTLELGDSALYLCASSFGTLGTEAFFGQGTRLTVV.

This chain connects TRBV5-1 to TRBJ1-5; 7 bases map to TRBD1. Germline assignment: CDR1 SGHRS and CDR2 YFSETQ. The CDR3 extends over 15 amino acids. Trimming removed 0 bases from V and 3 bases from J; junction bases left unmatched: 3. The CDR3 loop reads CASSLEGQINQPQHF. The CDR3 DNA reads TGCGCCAGCAGCTTGGAGGGACAGATCAATCAGCCCCAGCATTTT.

V gene TRBV6-1 combines with J gene TRBJ2-5; D is perhaps TRBD1 or TRBD2 (5 bases each). This CDR3 has 15 amino acids. Germline V gene sequence: CDR1 MNHNS, CDR2 SASEGT. With 7 bases removed from V and 1 base from J, the gap between germline ends came to 16 bases. The CDR3 here is CASTRDPLIQETQYF. As DNA, the CDR3 is TGTGCCAGCACTAGGGACCCCTTAATCCAAGAGACCCAGTACTTC.

V usage is TRBV5-4 and J usage is TRBJ1-6; 9 positions agree with TRBD1. The CDR3 sequence is 16 residues long. Germline lookup yields CDR1 SGHNT and CDR2 YYREEE (reference sequence). With V trimmed by 4 bases and J by 8 bases, 10 bases remained unmatched. The CDR3 loop reads CASSEAPGQGDSPLHF. CDR3 sequence (DNA): TGTGCCAGCAGCGAAGCTCCGGGACAGGGTGATTCACCCCTCCACTTT.

About this clone itself: Other DNA sequences within the sample encode an identical CDR3. The gene calls are TRBV29-1 and TRBJ2-5, with 7 bases fitting TRBD2. This CDR3 has 12 residues. With 2 bases clipped from V and 5 bases from J, the junction kept 2 bases outside the gene matches. Germline lookup yields CDR1 SQVTM and CDR2 ANQGSEA. In DNA, the CDR3 is TGCAGCGTTGAACGGGGAGGGGAGACCCAGTACTTC. The encoded protein is CSVERGGETQYF.

The chain couples TRBV6-1 to TRBJ1-2; a possible D gene is TRBD1 (6 bases). This CDR3 is 13 amino acids long. Looked up from germline, CDR1 is MNHNS and CDR2 is SASEGT. The V and J ends lost 5 bases and 5 bases respectively, with 12 bases between them. DNA of the CDR3: TGTGCCAGCAGTAGGGGGAAAGAATATGGCTACACCTTC. It codes for CASSRGKEYGYTF.

This clone turned up a few times. The chain links TRBV5-6 to TRBJ2-1; no firm D call. The V gene lost 3 bases and the J gene lost 10 bases, with 11 bases spanning the gap. The germline gives CDR1 SGHDT, CDR2 YYEEEE. CDR3 length equals 12 residues. This chain's CDR3 is CASSSPYGEQFF. The CDR3 DNA follows: TGTGCCAGCAGCTCCCCCTATGGCGAGCAGTTCTTC.

With respect to this clone: Given a much more abundant clone one base away, this may be a read error. Additional DNA sequences in this sample encode the identical CDR3. V usage is TRBV7-9 and J usage is TRBJ2-1; 9 nucleotides line up with TRBD1. CDR3 length: 15 residues. Trimming took 2 bases from V and 3 from J; bases not matched to a gene: 2. The germline CDR1 and CDR2 sequences are SEHNR and FQNEAQ (reference sequence). CDR3 DNA sequence: TGTGCCAGCAGCTTATGGGACAGGGACTACAATGAGCAGTTCTTC. Amino acids: CASSLWDRDYNEQFF.

The rearrangement joins TRBV5-1 to TRBJ1-1; D remains unclear. Germline V gene data show CDR1 as SGHRS and CDR2 as YFSETQ. V dropped 2 bases and J dropped 3 bases, with 11 bases sitting between them. CDR3 size: 14 residues. The CDR3 spells CASSFSRVDTEAFF. The CDR3, as DNA: TGCGCCAGCAGCTTCTCTCGGGTGGACACTGAAGCTTTCTTT.

Worth noting for this clone: Other DNA sequences in the same sample also yield this CDR3. This sequence joins TRBV11-3 and TRBJ2-3; no reliable D call. V was shortened by 4 bases and J by 2 bases, with 4 bases between the two germline ends. Germline values: CDR1 SGHNT, CDR2 YENEEA. The CDR3 runs to 12 residues. The CDR3 DNA reads as TGTGCCAGCAGCTCCTCCACAGATACGCAGTATTTT. Encoded protein: CASSSSTDTQYF.

The V gene is TRBV7-9, the J gene TRBJ2-5; D unresolved. Germline CDR1 SEHNR, CDR2 FQNEAQ (reference sequence). Deletions cut 5 bases from V and 3 bases from J, with 13 bases between. CDR3 size: 14 residues. CDR3 DNA: TGTGCCAGCAGCCGCCTGGGCGGAGAAGAGACCCAGTACTTC. It codes for CASSRLGGEETQYF.